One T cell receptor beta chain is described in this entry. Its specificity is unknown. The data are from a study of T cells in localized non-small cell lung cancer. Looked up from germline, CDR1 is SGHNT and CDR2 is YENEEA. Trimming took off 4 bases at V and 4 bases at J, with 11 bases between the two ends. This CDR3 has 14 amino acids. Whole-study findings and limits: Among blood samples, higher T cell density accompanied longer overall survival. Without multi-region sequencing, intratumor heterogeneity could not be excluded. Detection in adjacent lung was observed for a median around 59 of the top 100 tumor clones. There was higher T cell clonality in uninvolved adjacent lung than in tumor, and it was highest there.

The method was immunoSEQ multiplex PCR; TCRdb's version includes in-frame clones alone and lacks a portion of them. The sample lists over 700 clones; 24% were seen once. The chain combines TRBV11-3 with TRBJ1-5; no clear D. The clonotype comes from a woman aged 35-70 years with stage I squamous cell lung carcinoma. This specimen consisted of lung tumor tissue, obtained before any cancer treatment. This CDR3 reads CASSSGGWNQPQHF. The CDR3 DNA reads TGTGCCAGCAGCTCGGGAGGTTGGAATCAGCCCCAGCATTTT.